The 3 T cell receptor beta chains in this list originate from one sample, sequenced in a study of blood T cell repertoires in COVID-19. The protocol was immunoSEQ multiplex PCR, while the TCRdb copy is restricted to in-frame clones and leaves out a portion. This table has approximately 260,000 clones, about four fifths appearing once. Sequences were obtained from PBMCs or T cells enriched from blood (not recorded which). All receptors derive from a man aged 45-65 years who had recovered from COVID-19.

This chain uses TRBV9 with TRBJ2-2; D uncertain. The germline gives CDR1 SGDLS, CDR2 YYNGEE. This CDR3 is 15 amino acids long. The ends were cut back, 6 bases at V and 0 bases at J, with 12 bases in the middle. For the CDR3, the DNA is TGTGCCAGCACCCCGTTGAGAGCGAACACCGGGGAGCTGTTTTTT. As protein: CASTPLRANTGELFF.

CDR3 DNA: TGTGCCAGCAGCCGGGGTGGCGGGGGAGAGACCCAGTACTTC. Translating gives CASSRGGGGETQYF. The chain has TRBV4-2 and TRBJ2-5; 7 bases line up with TRBD2. With 4 bases clipped from V and 4 bases from J, the junction kept 6 bases outside the gene matches. The CDR3 extends over 14 amino acids. Germline CDR1 LGHNA, CDR2 YNFKEQ.

The chain carries TRBV29-1 and TRBJ1-1; D is undetermined. The germline V gene has CDR1 SQVTM and CDR2 ANQGSEA. Trimming took 7 bases from V and 7 from J, leaving 16 bases between them. This CDR3 is 12 amino acids long. The CDR3 region is CSAQPGNLEAFF. The CDR3, as DNA: TGCAGCGCGCAACCAGGTAACCTTGAAGCTTTCTTT.